These 13 T cell receptor beta chains were sequenced from one sample in a study of blood T cell repertoires in COVID-19. Method: immunoSEQ multiplex PCR; TCRdb's copy keeps in-frame clones and lacks some. The data show about 240,000 clones, around nine tenths seen once. The sequenced material came from peripheral blood. All receptors derive from a woman between 65 and 79 years old with active or convalescent COVID-19.

The chain joins TRBV6-2 or TRBV6-3 to TRBJ2-7; 10 bases match TRBD2. J was trimmed by 6 bases and V by 2 bases; bases with no gene match: 7. This CDR3 contains 15 residues. In germline, CDR1 is MNHEY, CDR2 SVGEGT. This CDR3 is CASSYGGLALAEQYF. CDR3 sequence (DNA): TGTGCCAGCAGTTACGGGGGACTAGCGCTTGCCGAGCAGTACTTC.

The chain is built from TRBV6-5 and TRBJ1-1; a weak D match, TRBD1 (5 bases). Germline V gene sequence: CDR1 MNHEY, CDR2 SVGAGI. Trimming removed 8 bases at V and 1 base at J, with 17 bases between. The CDR3 length is 15 residues. CDR3 bases: TGTGCCAGCCGACGCTCCGGGACTCCGAACACTGAAGCTTTCTTT. Encoded protein: CASRRSGTPNTEAFF.

V is TRBV5-8 and J is TRBJ1-3; D is unclear. CDR3 length: 15 residues. Germline CDR1 is SGHTS and CDR2 is YDEGEE. Trimming stripped 0 bases from V and 0 bases from J, with 7 bases between. Here the CDR3 DNA reads TGTGCCAGCAGCTTGGTGGTGAGCTCTGGAAACACCATATATTTT. It codes for CASSLVVSSGNTIYF.

V and J are TRBV18 and TRBJ1-1, with D possibly being TRBD1 (5 bases). The CDR3 totals 14 residues. The ends were cut back, 3 bases at V and 6 bases at J, with 14 bases in the middle. Per germline, CDR1 KGHSH and CDR2 LQKENI. CDR3 in DNA: TGTGCCAGCTCACCTCCCCCAACGGGGGCTGAAGCTTTCTTT. Encoded protein: CASSPPPTGAEAFF.

The gene calls are TRBV7-9 and TRBJ1-1, with TRBD1 matching 7 bases. V gave up 5 bases and J gave up 10 bases; unmatched junction bases: 10. The CDR3 is 13 amino acids. The germline V gene encodes CDR1 SEHNR and CDR2 FQNEAQ (reference sequence). CDR3: CASSGDLRGAAFF. Here the CDR3 DNA reads TGTGCCAGCAGCGGCGATCTCAGGGGGGCAGCTTTCTTT.

At least ten counts were recorded for this clone. V and J are TRBV6-1 and TRBJ1-5, with 11 positions matching TRBD1. Per germline, CDR1 MNHNS and CDR2 SASEGT. This CDR3 contains 17 residues. Trimming took 2 bases from V and 7 from J; bases not matched to a gene: 10. CDR3 bases: TGTGCCAGCAGTGAACAGGAAGGGACAGGGGGATTGCAGCCCCAGCATTTT. Translated: CASSEQEGTGGLQPQHF.

The genes are TRBV5-1 and TRBJ1-1; 9 bases fit TRBD1. The germline V gene has CDR1 SGHRS and CDR2 YFSETQ. Losses at the gene ends were 2 bases for V and 6 bases for J; bases not matched to a gene: 2. The CDR3 sequence is 13 residues long. Here the CDR3 DNA reads TGCGCCAGCAGCTTTGGGGACAGGGCTGAAGCTTTCTTT. It codes for CASSFGDRAEAFF.

This chain uses TRBV6-5 with TRBJ1-2, with 9 bases identical to TRBD1. V dropped 6 bases and J dropped 8; count of bases not matched to a gene: 7. The CDR3 is 13 amino acids. CDR1 is MNHEY and CDR2 is SVGAGI in the germline V gene. The CDR3 spells CASSRGQGKGYTF. The CDR3 DNA reads as TGTGCCAGCAGCCGTGGACAGGGGAAAGGCTACACCTTC.

The V gene is TRBV29-1, the J gene TRBJ1-2; 7 nucleotides match TRBD1. The germline V gene encodes CDR1 SQVTM and CDR2 ANQGSEA. V lost 2 bases and J lost 1; bases outside the gene matches: 7. The CDR3 is made up of 15 amino acids. CDR3 in DNA: TGCAGCGTTGAATCTCGGACAGGCTTTAACTATGGCTACACCTTC. Protein product: CSVESRTGFNYGYTF.

The rearrangement joins TRBV18 to TRBJ2-7; no clear D. Trimming took off 7 bases at V and 0 bases at J, with 10 bases between the two ends. The CDR3 runs 13 residues. Germline values: CDR1 KGHSH, CDR2 LQKENI. The CDR3 nucleotides are TGTGCCAGCTGGGCAGCAGACTCCTACGAGCAGTACTTC. It yields the protein CASWAADSYEQYF.

The V call is TRBV5-4, the J call TRBJ2-3, with TRBD2 identical over 12 bases. V was clipped by 4 bases and J by 3 bases; unmatched bases: 3. CDR3 length: 15 amino acids. Germline CDR1 SGHNT, CDR2 YYREEE (reference sequence). CDR3 sequence: CASSPSGGATDTQYF. In DNA, the CDR3 is TGTGCCAGCAGCCCTAGCGGGGGGGCAACAGATACGCAGTATTTT.

This clone was seen just once. One junction end does not reproduce the germline sequence, and a read error may be involved. The rearrangement links TRBV7-7 to TRBJ1-5; D gene ambiguous. CDR1 SSHAT and CDR2 FNYEAQ come from the germline V gene (reference sequence). The CDR3 runs 19 residues. CDR3 loop: CASSFGRRPGPHSNQPQHF. For the CDR3, the DNA is TGTGCTAGCAGCTTCGGACGGAGGCCCGGGCCACATAGCAATCAGCCCCAGCATTTT.

This chain uses TRBV2 with TRBJ2-6, with a tentative D call TRBD1 (6 bases). With 7 bases removed from V and 0 bases from J, the gap between germline ends came to 7 bases. The CDR3 spans 14 residues. Germline V gene lookup returns CDR1 SNHLY and CDR2 FYNNEI. The CDR3 is CASKQGSGANVLTF. The DNA of the CDR3 is TGTGCCAGCAAACAGGGCTCTGGGGCCAACGTCCTGACTTTC.